One and the same sample provided the 6 T cell receptor beta chains below, sequenced in a study of early T cells in non-severe SARS-CoV-2 infection. TCRdb passed the 5' RACE reads through MiXCR, listing each CDR3 protein once. The sample carries approximately 80,000 distinct CDR3 sequences, approximately 12% recorded once. The sample consisted of whole blood. These receptors all come from an adult who was a healthcare worker with PCR-confirmed SARS-CoV-2 infection or an uninfected control (not recorded which).

This clonotype was seen only a few times. The chain carries TRBV7-9 and TRBJ2-7; D remains unclear. The V end lost 3 bases, the J end lost 5 bases, and 20 bases lay between the germline ends. From germline, CDR1 is SEHNR and CDR2 FQNEAQ (reference sequence). This CDR3 has 16 amino acids. CDR3 bases: TGTGCCAGCAGCTTTCCTGAGGTCGACATCCGCAACGAGCAGTACTTC. Translation gives CASSFPEVDIRNEQYF. Supplemented by reference TRBV7-9 and TRBJ2-7, the full variable domain reads DTGVSQNPRHKITKRGQNVTFRCDPISEHNRLYWYRQTLGQGPEFLTYFQNEAQLEKSRLLSDRFSAERPKGSFSTLEIQRTEQGDSAMYLCASSFPEVDIRNEQYFGPGTRLTVT.

This clonotype has a handful of counts. The rearrangement links TRBV27 to TRBJ1-6, with 8 bases matching TRBD1. Trimming at V came to 5 bases and at J to 7 bases, leaving 4 bases not matched to a gene. The CDR3 is made up of 14 amino acids. Germline lookup yields CDR1 MNHEY and CDR2 SMNVEV (reference sequence). DNA of the CDR3: TGTGCCAGCAGTCCCAGGGGGCACAATTCACCCCTCCACTTT. Translated: CASSPRGHNSPLHF.

The V and J genes are TRBV7-6 and TRBJ2-1; TRBD2 matches at 12 bases. The CDR3 has 16 residues. The germline CDR1 and CDR2 sequences are SGHVS and FNYEAQ. V trimming: 4 bases; J trimming: 4 bases; junction bases outside the gene matches: 5. The CDR3 nucleotides read TGTGCCAGCAGCTACGGACTAGCGGGAAAATACAATGAGCAGTTCTTC. Its protein is CASSYGLAGKYNEQFF.

This clonotype was counted only a few times. The chain combines TRBV28 with TRBJ2-7; 7 bases are a match to TRBD1. Germline trimming cut 5 bases from V and 5 bases from J; bases unmatched to any gene: 6. Looked up from germline, CDR1 is MDHEN and CDR2 is SYDVKM. CDR3 length: 13 residues. The CDR3 is CASSLTGVHEQYF. CDR3 in DNA: TGTGCCAGCAGTCTCACAGGGGTGCACGAGCAGTACTTC.

This clonotype was observed a handful of times. V and J are TRBV28 and TRBJ2-1, with TRBD2 identical over 10 bases. CDR1 MDHEN and CDR2 SYDVKM come from the germline V gene. V lost 4 bases, J lost 6 bases, and 9 bases stayed unmatched. This CDR3 region has 16 residues. The CDR3 sequence is CASSYVRSGRVNEQFF. In DNA, the CDR3 is TGTGCCAGCAGTTATGTGCGAAGCGGGAGGGTCAATGAGCAGTTCTTC.

About this clonotype: Without the conserved terminal phenylalanine or tryptophan, this CDR3 likely stems from a read error. This rearrangement joins TRBV12-3 or TRBV12-4 to TRBJ2-7, with D possibly called TRBD1 or TRBD2 (5 bases each). CDR3 size: 18 residues. Trimming pared 5 bases from V and 2 bases from J, leaving 25 bases between. The CDR3 region is CASSPRQNVRSGTYEQYL. CDR3 sequence (DNA): TGTGCCAGCAGTCCACGACAGAATGTAAGGTCGGGGACCTACGAGCAGTACCTC.